Listed here are 21 T cell receptor beta chains from one sample, sequenced in a study of shared clonotypes between healthy human individuals. Method: immunoSEQ multiplex PCR; TCRdb's copy keeps in-frame clones and lacks some. Among hundreds of thousands of clones listed, roughly 92% were seen once. It was CD45RO-negative cells, positively selected for CCR7, that made up naive CD8 cells, with terminally differentiated effector memory CD45RA+ cells excluded. The sequenced sample consisted of naive CD8+ T cells sorted from blood. The receptors derive from a man younger than 45 in good health.

This clone was recorded only once. The chain couples TRBV5-4 to TRBJ1-1; D not resolved. V gave up 1 base and J gave up 0 bases, with 4 bases separating them. CDR3 length equals 13 residues. CDR1 is SGHNT, CDR2 YYREEE, per germline (reference sequence). The CDR3 sequence is CASSLHMNTEAFF. For the CDR3, the DNA is TGTGCCAGCAGCTTGCACATGAACACTGAAGCTTTCTTT.

The V gene is TRBV11-3, the J gene TRBJ1-1, with TRBD1 matching 10 bases. V lost 5 bases to trimming and J lost 4 bases; unmatched junction nucleotides: 7. The CDR3 is 15 residues long. Germline-derived CDR1 and CDR2 are SGHNT and YENEEA. The CDR3 DNA sequence: TGTGCCAGCAGCGACCGGGACAGGGGAGGCACTGAAGCTTTCTTT. Amino acids: CASSDRDRGGTEAFF.

The rearrangement uses TRBV7-9 and TRBJ1-5; 9 bases map to TRBD1. The CDR3 has 19 amino acids. Germline V gene sequence: CDR1 SEHNR, CDR2 FQNEAQ (reference sequence). J was trimmed by 0 bases and V by 2 bases; bases with no gene match: 11. In DNA, the CDR3 is TGTGCCAGCAGCTTATATACCGGACAGGGGACTTATAGCAATCAGCCCCAGCATTTT. Its protein is CASSLYTGQGTYSNQPQHF.

CDR3 sequence: CASSPRGGRDGYTF. CDR3 bases: TGTGCCAGCAGTCCCCGGGGAGGGCGTGATGGCTACACCTTC. V gene TRBV27 combines with J gene TRBJ1-2; no definite D call. V was cut by 5 bases and J by 6 bases, with 16 bases left in between. Germline CDR1 reads MNHEY; CDR2 reads SMNVEV (reference sequence). This CDR3 contains 14 residues.

The chain has TRBV7-9 and TRBJ2-1; D possibly uses TRBD1 or TRBD2 (5 bases each). CDR3 size: 16 residues. Trimming cost V 4 bases and J 2 bases, with 15 bases left between them. CDR1 and CDR2 from the germline V gene are SEHNR and FQNEAQ (reference sequence). The CDR3 sequence: CASSWNRGDPYNEQFF. The CDR3 DNA sequence: TGTGCCAGCAGCTGGAATAGGGGAGACCCCTACAATGAGCAGTTCTTC.

The chain has TRBV29-1 and TRBJ2-2; D might be TRBD2 (5 bases). Deletions cut 7 bases from V and 5 bases from J, with 11 bases between. The CDR3 consists of 12 residues. Per germline, CDR1 SQVTM and CDR2 ANQGSEA. CDR3 nucleotides: TGCAGCGCCGGGCGGGTTACCGGGGAGCTGTTTTTT. Protein product: CSAGRVTGELFF.

This clone was counted once. This sequence joins TRBV5-1 and TRBJ2-7; 10 nucleotides agree with TRBD2. The CDR3 contains 15 residues. With 3 bases clipped from V and 3 bases from J, the junction kept 6 bases outside the gene matches. Germline V gives CDR1 SGHRS, CDR2 YFSETQ. The CDR3 loop is CASSWTGTSVYEQYF. For the CDR3, the DNA is TGCGCCAGCAGCTGGACCGGGACTAGCGTCTACGAGCAGTACTTC. Supplemented by reference TRBV5-1 and TRBJ2-7, the full variable domain reads KAGVTQTPRYLIKTRGQQVTLSCSPISGHRSVSWYQQTPGQGLQFLFEYFSETQRNKGNFPGRFSGRQFSNSRSEMNVSTLELGDSALYLCASSWTGTSVYEQYFGPGTRLTVT.

The chain uses TRBV27 and TRBJ1-2; D gene unclear. CDR1 is MNHEY, CDR2 SMNVEV, per germline (reference sequence). CDR3 length: 13 residues. V was cut by 5 bases and J by 1 base, with 8 bases left in between. The CDR3 sequence is CASSPQSNYGYTF. DNA of the CDR3: TGTGCCAGCAGTCCACAGAGTAACTATGGCTACACCTTC.

In its sample, this clone was seen once. Other DNA sequences in the same sample also yield this CDR3. The J gene is TRBJ2-7, the V gene TRBV29-1; D uncertain. CDR1 and CDR2 (germline): SQVTM, ANQGSEA. CDR3 length: 14 residues. Trimming cost V 3 bases and J 0 bases, with 12 bases left between them. The CDR3 loop reads CSVEDRATSYEQYF. CDR3 nucleotides: TGCAGCGTTGAGGACCGAGCGACCTCCTACGAGCAGTACTTC.

This chain connects TRBV28 to TRBJ2-1, with D perhaps assigned TRBD1 or TRBD2 (7 bases each). This CDR3 comprises 15 residues. Germline CDR1 and CDR2: MDHEN and SYDVKM. The V end lost 8 bases, the J end lost 4 bases, and 18 bases lay between the germline ends. CDR3: CASAVRQGGYNEQFF. The CDR3 nucleotides read TGTGCCAGCGCCGTTAGGCAGGGGGGGTACAATGAGCAGTTCTTC.

This clone was picked up one time. This chain links TRBV7-2 with TRBJ1-4; D is possibly TRBD1 (6 bases). Trimming removed 3 bases at V and 7 bases at J, with 15 bases between. The CDR3 extends over 15 amino acids. The germline gives CDR1 SGHTA, CDR2 FQGNSA. CDR3 amino acids: CASSFNTGYGEKLFF. The DNA for the CDR3 is TGTGCCAGCAGCTTTAATACAGGGTATGGTGAAAAACTGTTTTTT.

This chain uses TRBV27 with TRBJ1-5; 7 nucleotides align to TRBD1. Per the germline V gene, CDR1 is MNHEY and CDR2 is SMNVEV (reference sequence). J was trimmed by 1 base and V by 5 bases; bases with no gene match: 5. There are 15 residues in the CDR3. Here the CDR3 reads CASSTRDSSNQPQHF. The CDR3 DNA reads TGTGCCAGCAGTACTAGGGACAGCAGCAATCAGCCCCAGCATTTT.

The V call is TRBV9, the J call TRBJ2-3; D is possibly TRBD1 (7 bases). CDR3 length equals 14 residues. Germline V gene sequence: CDR1 SGDLS, CDR2 YYNGEE. V gave up 2 bases and J gave up 1 base, with 8 bases separating them. CDR3: CASSVRGGTDTQYF. The CDR3 DNA sequence: TGTGCCAGCAGCGTCAGGGGGGGCACAGATACGCAGTATTTT. Together with reference TRBV9 and TRBJ2-3, the CDR3 gives the full variable domain: DSGVTQTPKHLITATGQRVTLRCSPRSGDLSVYWYQQSLDQGLQFLIQYYNGEERAKGNILERFSAQQFPDLHSELNLSSLELGDSALYFCASSVRGGTDTQYFGPGTRLTVL.

This chain links TRBV13 with TRBJ1-3, with TRBD1 identical over 8 bases. Germline V lookup: CDR1 PRHDT, CDR2 FYEKMQ (reference sequence). With V trimmed by 5 bases and J by 3 bases, 9 bases remained unmatched. CDR3 length: 16 amino acids. The CDR3 DNA sequence: TGTGCCAGCAGCCGAGGGACAGGTGGTCTTGGAAACACCATATATTTT. Protein: CASSRGTGGLGNTIYF.

A word on this clone: This same CDR3 is encoded by further DNA sequences in the sample. The chain recombines TRBV11-2 with TRBJ2-7; the D is unclear. Germline-derived CDR1 and CDR2 are SGHAT and FQNNGV. Trimming took 5 bases from V and 1 from J, leaving 6 bases between them. The CDR3 covers 12 residues. CDR3 bases: TGTGCCAGCAGCCTGCTTTCCTACGAGCAGTACTTC. Its protein product is CASSLLSYEQYF.

Only a few counts were recorded for this clone. CDR3 bases: TGTGCCTGGAGTGATACGACAGCTCGCTATGGCTACACCTTC. It specifies CAWSDTTARYGYTF. This sequence joins TRBV30 and TRBJ1-2, with D perhaps matching TRBD1 (5 bases). The germline gives CDR1 GTSNPN, CDR2 SVGIG (reference sequence). CDR3 size: 14 residues. The ends were cut back, 1 base at V and 4 bases at J, with 13 bases in the middle.

CDR3 amino acids: CASSKGLAGEDNEQFF. The CDR3 nucleotides are TGTGCCAGCAGCAAGGGACTAGCGGGAGAGGACAATGAGCAGTTCTTC. This chain uses TRBV11-3 with TRBJ2-1; 14 bases are shared with TRBD2. The V and J ends lost 5 bases and 5 bases, in that order; junction bases with no gene match: 5. Germline V gene lookup returns CDR1 SGHNT and CDR2 YENEEA. The CDR3 sequence is 16 residues long.

The chain carries TRBV2 and TRBJ2-1; no reliable D call. CDR1 and CDR2 (germline): SNHLY, FYNNEI. The CDR3 has 15 residues. The germline V and J ends were trimmed by 6 bases and 0 bases, with 12 bases remaining between them. CDR3 protein: CASSAGRSSYNEQFF. The DNA for the CDR3 is TGTGCCAGCAGCGCTGGACGGAGCTCCTACAATGAGCAGTTCTTC.

The chain recombines TRBV15 with TRBJ2-3; either TRBD1 or TRBD2 may fit D (5 bases each). The V gene's germline CDR1 is LNHNV and CDR2 YYDKDF (reference sequence). Between the trimmed V and J ends, which lost 4 bases and 12 bases, there was a span of 17 bases. This CDR3 contains 13 residues. The CDR3 reads CATSTTTSWDQYF. The DNA for the CDR3 is TGTGCCACCAGCACCACGACCTCGTGGGACCAGTATTTT.

The chain combines TRBV28 with TRBJ1-5; possibly TRBD1 for D (5 bases). V lost 8 bases and J 0 bases, leaving 14 bases between the germline ends. Germline CDR1 and CDR2: MDHEN and SYDVKM. CDR3 size: 15 residues. The DNA of the CDR3 is TGTGCCAGCGCCGACAGAAATTATAGCAATCAGCCCCAGCATTTT. It yields the protein CASADRNYSNQPQHF.

The chain joins TRBV6-5 to TRBJ1-5, with TRBD1 as a possible D gene (6 bases). The CDR3 extends over 14 amino acids. The germline gives CDR1 MNHEY, CDR2 SVGAGI. Trimming stripped 6 bases from V and 2 bases from J, with 11 bases between. CDR3: CASRLDSGNQPQHF. CDR3 coding DNA: TGTGCCAGCAGGCTGGACAGTGGCAATCAGCCCCAGCATTTT.